This entry lists 26 T cell receptor beta chains sequenced from one sample in a study of vaccination effects on CD4 cells after COVID-19 (dated 2022 in TCRdb). The ViraFEST assay stimulated PBMC with viral peptide pools and then used TCR sequencing to identify antigen-specific CD4+ T cell clonotypes by expansion. After less than 13 days of culture, CD4+ T cells were isolated with the EasySep CD4+ T cell isolation kit. Participants received two doses of either the BNT162b2 or the mRNA-1273 mRNA SARS-CoV-2 vaccine. These TCRs are of unknown antigen specificity. Library preparation was by the immunoSEQ multiplex PCR assay. This immuneACCESS table, as held by TCRdb, lists in-frame sequences with V and J called but not all clones. Of the missing ones, under half trace to an unresolved V gene in checked studies; the others have no known cause. The sample contains about 48,000 clones, around 80% of them found a single time. In total, the top ten clones hold approximately 15% of the sample.

The sequencing here drew on CD4+ T cells from PBMCs cultured with HCoV-OC43 spike peptides, taken after COVID-19 vaccination. This specimen's cell subset or site label, per the study, means: HCoV-OC43 spike overlapping peptide pool stimulation. Receptor source: a human donor who received a COVID-19 vaccine.

The chain joins TRBV11-2 to TRBJ1-6; TRBD1 is a possible D gene (5 bases). V was trimmed by 5 bases and J by 5 bases, leaving 10 bases between them. The CDR3 is 14 residues long. Germline CDR1 reads SGHAT; CDR2 reads FQNNGV. CDR3 protein: CASSGTDNNSPLHF. CDR3 DNA sequence: TGTGCCAGCAGCGGGACCGACAATAATTCACCCCTCCACTTT. Using reference TRBV11-2 and TRBJ1-6 for the parts outside the CDR3, the full variable domain is EAGVAQSPRYKIIEKRQSVAFWCNPISGHATLYWYQQILGQGPKLLIQFQNNGVVDDSQLPKDRFSAERLKGVDSTLKIQPAKLEDSAVYLCASSGTDNNSPLHFGNGTRLTVT.

This clone was seen a handful of times. V and J are TRBV19 and TRBJ2-1; 9 bases map to TRBD2. V was pared by 4 bases and J by 6 bases, with 10 bases of the junction left unmatched. Per the germline V gene, CDR1 is LNHDA and CDR2 is SQIVND (reference sequence). The CDR3 is 16 amino acids. The CDR3 loop reads CASSSRSGGTFNEQFF. The CDR3 DNA follows: TGTGCCAGTAGTAGTCGAAGCGGGGGGACGTTCAATGAGCAGTTCTTC.

The J gene is TRBJ1-2, the V gene TRBV10-3, with 9 bases matching TRBD1. The J segment lost 5 bases and the V segment lost 2 bases, leaving 3 bases of the junction unmatched. This CDR3 contains 14 residues. Germline CDR1 is ENHRY and CDR2 is SYGVKD. CDR3 sequence: CAISEGQGRYGYTF. The CDR3 nucleotides read TGTGCCATCAGTGAGGGACAGGGGAGATATGGCTACACCTTC.

This chain connects TRBV5-5 to TRBJ1-2; D gene uncertain. CDR3 size: 14 residues. Germline loops: CDR1 SGHKS, CDR2 YYEKEE (reference sequence). V lost 4 bases to trimming and J lost 1 base, with 11 bases between them. The chain's CDR3 is CASSAEHRNYGYTF. The CDR3 DNA reads TGTGCCAGCAGCGCTGAACATCGTAACTATGGCTACACCTTC.

The rearrangement uses TRBV19 and TRBJ2-7; a weak D match, TRBD2 (5 bases). The V gene's germline CDR1 is LNHDA and CDR2 SQIVND (reference sequence). This CDR3 has 15 amino acids. Trimming cost V 2 bases and J 7 bases, with 18 bases left between them. The DNA for the CDR3 is TGTGCCAGTAGTATATCTGGTATGAGGAGGAGGGAGCAGTACTTC. Amino acids: CASSISGMRRREQYF.

The chain is built from TRBV6-1 and TRBJ2-1; 9 bases line up with TRBD2. Germline CDR1 MNHNS, CDR2 SASEGT. J gave up 3 bases and V 2 bases, and 17 bases lay outside the gene matches. The CDR3 consists of 20 residues. CDR3 sequence: CASSESWGRGRGGGYNEQFF. For the CDR3, the DNA is TGTGCCAGCAGTGAAAGTTGGGGGAGGGGGCGGGGGGGAGGCTACAATGAGCAGTTCTTC.

This clone was seen a single time. The chain combines TRBV9 with TRBJ1-1; 8 nucleotides align to TRBD1. V trimming: 1 base; J trimming: 0 bases; junction bases outside the gene matches: 2. CDR1 is SGDLS and CDR2 is YYNGEE in the germline V gene. This CDR3 is 15 amino acids long. In DNA form, the CDR3 reads TGTGCCAGCAGCGTACAGGGGGCTCTGAACACTGAAGCTTTCTTT. It yields the protein CASSVQGALNTEAFF.

The genes are TRBV3-1 (or the pseudogene TRBV3-2) and TRBJ1-5; D call uncertain. Trimming took 4 bases from V and 0 from J, leaving 10 bases between them. The CDR3 loop spans 15 amino acids. The germline V gene encodes CDR1 LGHDT and CDR2 YNNKEL (reference sequence). The CDR3 reads CASSPVIDSNQPQHF. The CDR3 DNA is TGTGCCAGCAGCCCCGTGATCGATAGCAATCAGCCCCAGCATTTT.

This sequence joins TRBV6-5 and TRBJ1-6; D gene uncertain. This CDR3 is 14 amino acids long. Trimming took 5 bases from V and 3 from J, leaving 8 bases between them. Germline CDR1 and CDR2: MNHEY and SVGAGI. The CDR3 coding sequence is TGTGCCAGCAGTAGCCAGGTCTATAATTCACCCCTCCACTTT. This codes for CASSSQVYNSPLHF.

This clone was detected only a few times. The V call is TRBV5-6, the J call TRBJ1-4; 7 bases agree with TRBD1. Per the germline V gene, CDR1 is SGHDT and CDR2 is YYEEEE. V lost 3 bases and J lost 8; bases outside the gene matches: 13. The CDR3 contains 16 residues. CDR3 loop: CASSSLRQGEREKLFF. CDR3 nucleotide sequence: TGTGCCAGCAGCTCCCTTCGACAGGGAGAGAGGGAAAAACTGTTTTTT. Full variable domain (missing parts from reference TRBV5-6 and TRBJ1-4): DAGVTQSPTHLIKTRGQQVTLRCSPKSGHDTVSWYQQALGQGPQFIFQYYEEEERQRGNFPDRFSGHQFPNYSSELNVNALLLGDSALYLCASSSLRQGEREKLFFGSGTQLSVL.

The chain joins TRBV3-1 (or the pseudogene TRBV3-2) to TRBJ1-5; 7 positions agree with TRBD1. V was clipped by 2 bases and J by 7 bases; unmatched bases: 5. This CDR3 has 14 residues. CDR1 LGHDT and CDR2 YNNKEL come from the germline V gene (reference sequence). The CDR3 DNA sequence: TGTGCCAGCAGCCAATCACAGGGGAGGCAGCCCCAGCATTTT. Translated, it gives CASSQSQGRQPQHF.

The chain recombines TRBV14 with TRBJ1-1, with D uncertain. Trimming stripped 4 bases from V and 1 base from J, with 13 bases between. Germline CDR1 reads SGHDN; CDR2 reads FVKESK. This CDR3 comprises 15 residues. This CDR3 is CASSLVQAWNTEAFF. For the CDR3, the DNA is TGTGCCAGCAGCCTCGTGCAGGCTTGGAACACTGAAGCTTTCTTT.

This clone appeared a few times. The chain employs TRBV7-2 and TRBJ1-5, with D tentatively TRBD1 (5 bases). The germline CDR1 and CDR2 sequences are SGHTA and FQGNSA. Trimming took 2 bases from V and 3 from J, leaving 11 bases between them. The CDR3 length is 15 residues. CDR3 nucleotides: TGTGCCAGCAGCTTACAATCGGGGGACAATCAGCCCCAGCATTTT. Translating it yields CASSLQSGDNQPQHF.

This chain joins TRBV2 and TRBJ1-1; TRBD1 matches 9 bases. CDR3 size: 15 residues. The junction had 6 bases not matched to a gene; V was cut back by 6 bases and J by 1 base. Germline V lookup: CDR1 SNHLY, CDR2 FYNNEI. The CDR3 DNA reads TGTGCCAGCAGAGAAACAGGGGGCCGGAACACTGAAGCTTTCTTT. Translation gives CASRETGGRNTEAFF. The full variable domain, in which reference TRBV2 and TRBJ1-1 provide the parts outside the CDR3, is EPEVTQTPSHQVTQMGQEVILRCVPISNHLYFYWYRQILGQKVEFLVSFYNNEISEKSEIFDDQFSVERPDGSNFTLKIRSTKLEDSAMYFCASRETGGRNTEAFFGQGTRLTVV.

The rearrangement links TRBV10-2 to TRBJ1-2, with D possibly being TRBD1 (5 bases). Per the germline V gene, CDR1 is WSHSY and CDR2 is SAAADI. The length of the CDR3 is 13 residues. V was cut by 5 bases and J by 5 bases, with 12 bases left in between. The chain's CDR3 is CASSPAGGYGYTF. The CDR3, as DNA: TGCGCCAGCAGTCCAGCCGGGGGTTATGGCTACACCTTC.

The genes are TRBV2 and TRBJ2-1; TRBD2 is a possible D gene (5 bases). V was trimmed by 8 bases and J by 2 bases, leaving 10 bases between them. This CDR3 comprises 13 residues. Germline V CDR1 and CDR2: SNHLY, FYNNEI. The CDR3 here is CASSLGTYNEQFF. In DNA, the CDR3 is TGTGCCAGCTCACTAGGAACCTACAATGAGCAGTTCTTC. Together with reference TRBV2 and TRBJ2-1, the CDR3 gives the full variable domain: EPEVTQTPSHQVTQMGQEVILRCVPISNHLYFYWYRQILGQKVEFLVSFYNNEISEKSEIFDDQFSVERPDGSNFTLKIRSTKLEDSAMYFCASSLGTYNEQFFGPGTRLTVL.

The chain joins TRBV7-8 to TRBJ1-5, with D possibly matching TRBD1 (6 bases). V lost 6 bases, J lost 0 bases, and 15 bases lay in between. Germline lookup yields CDR1 SGHVS and CDR2 FQNEAQ. This CDR3 contains 16 residues. The CDR3, as DNA: TGTGCCAGCAGAGGGGGTTGGGGTGATAGCAATCAGCCCCAGCATTTT. This sequence encodes CASRGGWGDSNQPQHF. Full variable domain (missing parts from reference TRBV7-8 and TRBJ1-5): GAGVSQSPRYKVAKRGQDVALRCDPISGHVSLFWYQQALGQGPEFLTYFQNEAQLDKSGLPSDRFFAERPEGSVSTLKIQRTQQEDSAVYLCASRGGWGDSNQPQHFGDGTRLSIL.

The V call is TRBV6-4, the J call TRBJ2-2, with D unclear. Trimming shortened V by 2 bases and J by 5 bases, and 6 bases separated the two germline ends. Germline loops: CDR1 MRHNA, CDR2 SNTAGT. CDR3 length: 13 residues. CDR3 sequence (DNA): TGTGCCAGCAGTGACGACGGAACCGGGGAGCTGTTTTTT. It codes for CASSDDGTGELFF.

The genes are TRBV2 and TRBJ1-5, with D unresolved. The CDR3 covers 13 residues. Per the germline V gene, CDR1 is SNHLY and CDR2 is FYNNEI. V shed 4 bases and J shed 2 bases, with 6 bases lying between them. CDR3 protein: CASSVGRNQPQHF. CDR3 in DNA: TGTGCCAGCAGTGTCGGTCGCAATCAGCCCCAGCATTTT.

The table lists this clone with a count of one. J is TRBJ2-3 and V is TRBV5-1, with a possible D match to TRBD2 (5 bases). Trimming cost V 0 bases and J 1 base, with 15 bases left between them. Germline values: CDR1 SGHRS, CDR2 YFSETQ. The length of the CDR3 is 17 residues. The CDR3 here is CASSLALGLLGTDTQYF. The CDR3 DNA reads as TGCGCCAGCAGCTTGGCTTTAGGACTTTTGGGCACAGATACGCAGTATTTT.

This clone was detected a few times. This sequence joins TRBV29-1 and TRBJ1-4; the D gene is possibly TRBD1 (5 bases). Germline V gene lookup returns CDR1 SQVTM and CDR2 ANQGSEA. Deletions cut 0 bases from V and 3 bases from J, with 11 bases between. The CDR3 is 15 amino acids. The CDR3 nucleotides read TGCAGCGTTGAAGAGACAGAAGGAGCTAATGAAAAACTGTTTTTT. As protein: CSVEETEGANEKLFF.

The V gene is TRBV30, the J gene TRBJ1-1; D might be TRBD1 (6 bases). Germline-derived CDR1 and CDR2 are GTSNPN and SVGIG (reference sequence). V lost 0 bases and J 10 bases, leaving 12 bases between the germline ends. This CDR3 is built from 12 residues. CDR3 in DNA: TGTGCCTGGAGTGTAGGAGGGACATCAGCTTTCTTT. Its translation is CAWSVGGTSAFF.

DNA of the CDR3: TGTGCCAGCGGACAGGGTGGAAACACCATATATTTT. Its protein product is CASGQGGNTIYF. This chain uses TRBV2 with TRBJ1-3, with 8 nucleotides matching TRBD1. The CDR3 loop spans 12 amino acids. The J segment lost 3 bases and the V segment lost 8 bases, leaving 0 bases of the junction unmatched. CDR1 and CDR2 from the germline V gene are SNHLY and FYNNEI. The full variable domain, with the rest looked up from reference TRBV2 and TRBJ1-3, is EPEVTQTPSHQVTQMGQEVILRCVPISNHLYFYWYRQILGQKVEFLVSFYNNEISEKSEIFDDQFSVERPDGSNFTLKIRSTKLEDSAMYFCASGQGGNTIYFGEGSWLTVV.

The genes are TRBV25-1 and TRBJ1-1; no firm D call. Germline V gene data show CDR1 as MGHDK and CDR2 as SYGVNS. The V end lost 3 bases, the J end lost 1 base, and 6 bases lay between the germline ends. The CDR3 consists of 13 residues. The CDR3 loop is CASSDRPNTEAFF. DNA of the CDR3: TGTGCCAGCAGTGACAGGCCGAACACTGAAGCTTTCTTT.

The chain recombines TRBV5-8 with TRBJ1-1; D unclear. CDR1 is SGHTS, CDR2 YDEGEE, per germline. CDR3 length: 11 residues. V was clipped by 4 bases and J by 9 bases, with 10 bases between them. The chain's CDR3 is CASSRGFKAFF. CDR3 coding DNA: TGTGCCAGCAGCCGAGGTTTTAAAGCTTTCTTT.

Only a few counts were recorded for this clone. This chain joins TRBV21-1 and TRBJ1-6. TRBV21-1 corresponds to a pseudogene. This CDR3 region has 11 residues. CDR3 DNA: TGTGCCGGGCGGCCTATATCACCCCTCCACTTT. Protein product: CAGRPISPLHF.